The 12 T cell receptor beta chains below were found in one sample sequenced in a study of stem cell transplantation in POMP-related autoinflammatory disease. Assay used: immunoSEQ multiplex PCR; TCRdb lists only in-frame clones, some missing. The table records tens of thousands of clones, approximately 90% of them present only once. This material consisted of CD4+ T cells from PBMCs, taken after stem cell transplantation. The source of these receptors is a human patient with POMP-related autoinflammation and immune dysregulation (PRAID). Some T cells may be supplied by the graft donor.

This clone has just one count. This sequence joins TRBV28 and TRBJ1-2; D unclear. CDR1 and CDR2 (germline): MDHEN, SYDVKM. This CDR3 has 14 amino acids. The ends were cut back, 2 bases at V and 4 bases at J, with 11 bases in the middle. The CDR3 nucleotides are TGTGCCAGCAGTTTAGTCCCTGGGAGCTATGGCTACACCTTC. This encodes CASSLVPGSYGYTF.

The CDR3 DNA is TGTGCCAGCTCACTCCGGACAGGGAAGGTGACCCAGTACTTC. Protein: CASSLRTGKVTQYF. The V gene is TRBV18, the J gene TRBJ2-5; 8 bases agree with TRBD1. There are 14 residues in the CDR3. Germline assignment: CDR1 KGHSH and CDR2 LQKENI. J was trimmed by 7 bases and V by 4 bases; bases with no gene match: 8.

The CDR3 DNA is TGTGCCAGCTCATCTTTAGACGAAGAGACCCAGTACTTC. This gives the protein CASSSLDEETQYF. This rearrangement joins TRBV18 to TRBJ2-5; D is undetermined. The CDR3 loop spans 13 amino acids. Germline values: CDR1 KGHSH, CDR2 LQKENI. The V and J ends lost 5 bases and 3 bases respectively, with 10 bases between them.

The chain has TRBV18 and TRBJ2-7, with D possibly matching TRBD1 (6 bases). Trimming stripped 5 bases from V and 8 bases from J, with 22 bases between. Germline CDR1 and CDR2: KGHSH and LQKENI. The CDR3 is 15 amino acids. The CDR3 sequence is CASSGSRPRTDQQYF. In nucleotides, the CDR3 is TGTGCCAGCTCAGGCTCCAGGCCTAGGACAGACCAGCAGTACTTC.

The chain combines TRBV5-1 with TRBJ2-5; the match to TRBD1 covers 8 bases. Germline V gene lookup returns CDR1 SGHRS and CDR2 YFSETQ. Trimming cost V 2 bases and J 1 base; bases outside gene matches: 7. CDR3 size: 16 residues. The CDR3 loop reads CASSLGGTGAQETQYF. The CDR3 coding sequence is TGCGCCAGCAGCTTAGGGGGGACAGGCGCCCAAGAGACCCAGTACTTC.

The chain is built from TRBV11-2 and TRBJ2-1, with a weak D call TRBD1 (6 bases). Germline V lookup: CDR1 SGHAT, CDR2 FQNNGV. V shed 3 bases and J shed 0 bases, with 12 bases lying between them. The CDR3 is 16 residues long. DNA for the CDR3: TGTGCCAGCAGCTTTCGACAGGTGTTCTCCTACAATGAGCAGTTCTTC. Residues: CASSFRQVFSYNEQFF.

The chain combines TRBV5-6 with TRBJ1-2, with D perhaps TRBD1 (5 bases). The CDR3 is 16 residues long. Trimming left V 1 base short and J 4 bases short, with 17 bases between. Germline V gives CDR1 SGHDT, CDR2 YYEEEE. The CDR3 is CASSLWAAGTVYGYTF. The CDR3 DNA reads as TGTGCCAGCAGCTTGTGGGCGGCGGGGACCGTCTATGGCTACACCTTC.

This chain links TRBV5-5 with TRBJ2-3; D remains ambiguous. The CDR3 extends over 16 amino acids. Per the germline V gene, CDR1 is SGHKS and CDR2 is YYEKEE (reference sequence). V shed 1 base and J shed 0 bases, with 12 bases lying between them. As DNA, the CDR3 is TGTGCCAGCAGCTTGTTTCCCGGTACTAGCACAGATACGCAGTATTTT. It translates to CASSLFPGTSTDTQYF.

The chain links TRBV24-1 to TRBJ2-3; D remains unclear. The V and J ends lost 2 bases and 0 bases respectively, with 11 bases between them. CDR3 size: 16 residues. Germline loops: CDR1 KGHDR, CDR2 SFDVKD. Here the CDR3 reads CATSDYKGSSTDTQYF. The CDR3 DNA is TGTGCCACCAGTGATTACAAGGGCTCTAGCACAGATACGCAGTATTTT.

The count of this clone is one. The chain recombines TRBV30 with TRBJ1-3, with a weak D call TRBD1 (5 bases). The CDR3 has 15 residues. CDR1 and CDR2 from the germline V gene are GTSNPN and SVGIG (reference sequence). With 6 bases removed from V and 0 bases from J, the gap between germline ends came to 15 bases. CDR3 residues: CACSSGTLSGNTIYF. The CDR3 region has the DNA TGTGCCTGTAGTTCCGGGACCCTCTCTGGAAACACCATATATTTT.

The chain carries TRBV15 and TRBJ1-5, with no clear D. V dropped 2 bases and J dropped 2 bases, with 13 bases sitting between them. The CDR3 contains 16 residues. Germline CDR1 and CDR2: LNHNV and YYDKDF (reference sequence). The CDR3 sequence: CATSRYDRGGNQPQHF. In DNA, the CDR3 is TGTGCCACCAGCAGATATGACCGAGGAGGCAATCAGCCCCAGCATTTT.

The chain has TRBV6-5 and TRBJ2-7; D possibly corresponds to TRBD2 (6 bases). This CDR3 has 15 amino acids. Germline V CDR1 and CDR2: MNHEY, SVGAGI. The germline V and J ends were trimmed by 4 bases and 1 base, with 14 bases remaining between them. The CDR3 DNA sequence: TGTGCCAGCAGTTCCCCCGCTGGAGGGTCCTACGAGCAGTACTTC. It codes for CASSSPAGGSYEQYF.